This TCR beta chain originates from a study of T cells after yellow fever vaccination. TCRdb reprocessed the 5' RACE reads via MiXCR and lists one record per CDR3 protein. The profile shows approximately 330,000 distinct CDR3 sequences, around 13% of them singletons. This clonotype was found many times. Germline V gene sequence: CDR1 LNHNV, CDR2 YYDKDF (reference sequence). This CDR3 spans 15 amino acids. Unmatched junction bases numbered 5, after V lost 1 base and J lost 6 bases. The sample here was CD4+ T cells sorted from PBMCs, taken 15 days after the yellow fever booster vaccination. This clonotype was obtained from a young man who received the YFV17D yellow fever vaccine. J is TRBJ2-1 and V is TRBV15; 8 bases fit TRBD1. The DNA for the CDR3 is TGTGCCACCAGCAGAGTAACAGGGGGTGTCAATGAGCAGTTCTTC. This translates into CATSRVTGGVNEQFF.